These 3 T cell receptor beta chains originate from one sample sequenced in a study of identifying expanded T cells in peripheral blood. Only in-frame clones appear in the TCRdb table, and some are missing; sequencing was by immunoSEQ multiplex PCR. The data show about 58,000 clones, about 92% seen once. The sequenced sample was blood. These receptors all stem from a person between 18 and 70 years old in good health.

This chain links TRBV28 with TRBJ2-7, with D hard to call. The V end was cut by 5 bases, the J end by 6 bases, with 14 bases between. This CDR3 contains 13 residues. Germline V gene sequence: CDR1 MDHEN, CDR2 SYDVKM. In nucleotides, the CDR3 is TGTGCCAGCAGTCCTAACTTACGTTCCGAGCAGTACTTC. Translating gives CASSPNLRSEQYF.

V is TRBV7-2 and J is TRBJ1-1, with D perhaps matching TRBD1 (5 bases). The V end was cut by 5 bases, the J end by 0 bases, with 16 bases between. The CDR3 extends over 16 amino acids. CDR1 is SGHTA, CDR2 FQGNSA, per germline. The CDR3 DNA follows: TGTGCCAGCAGCCCAAGGGTTGGGACGTTGAACACTGAAGCTTTCTTT. Amino acids: CASSPRVGTLNTEAFF.

This clone occurred once. CDR3: CASSHGDRANYGYTF. CDR3 in DNA: TGTGCCAGCAGTCATGGGGACAGGGCTAACTATGGCTACACCTTC. The gene calls are TRBV28 and TRBJ1-2; 9 bases are shared with TRBD1. Germline V gives CDR1 MDHEN, CDR2 SYDVKM. V shed 5 bases and J 0 bases; nucleotides not matched to a gene: 4. This CDR3 comprises 15 residues.